The 26 T cell receptor beta chains in this list originate from one sample, sequenced in a study of molecular identifiers for immune sequencing clone quantification. MiXCR, applied by TCRdb to the PCR reads, yields one record per CDR3 protein. There are a few hundred thousand distinct CDR3 sequences in the sample; 24% occur only once, and roughly 0.7% lies in the top ten. The specimen was naive CD8+ T cells from blood, with Jurkat cell RNA spiked in. Described subset: FACS-sorted CD8+CD4-CCR7+CD45RA+ naive T cells. These receptors were collected from a human donor in good health. Some libraries in this study had Jurkat cell RNA spiked in.

This clonotype was observed many times. J is TRBJ1-1 and V is TRBV24-1; no definite D call. Germline lookup yields CDR1 KGHDR and CDR2 SFDVKD. The CDR3 has 13 amino acids. V lost 5 bases and J 0 bases, leaving 6 bases between the germline ends. The CDR3 DNA reads TGTGCCACCAGTGCGGGCGTGAACACTGAAGCTTTCTTT. Translated: CATSAGVNTEAFF.

The J gene is TRBJ1-4, the V gene TRBV20-1; the D is unclear. V was cut by 8 bases and J by 8 bases, with 21 bases left in between. This CDR3 comprises 14 residues. CDR1 DFQATT and CDR2 SNEGSKA come from the germline V gene (reference sequence). As DNA, the CDR3 is TGCAGTTCTAAAGATGGGCTTGCCGACGAAAAACTGTTTTTT. It specifies CSSKDGLADEKLFF.

In its sample, this clonotype was seen many times. The chain carries TRBV7-9 and TRBJ2-7; D possibly corresponds to TRBD2 (5 bases). The CDR3 runs 13 residues. Trimming took off 5 bases at V and 2 bases at J, with 10 bases between the two ends. Germline CDR1 reads SEHNR; CDR2 reads FQNEAQ (reference sequence). DNA for the CDR3: TGTGCCAGCAGCCCCCCGACTACCTACGAGCAGTACTTC. This codes for CASSPPTTYEQYF.

This clonotype was seen repeatedly, ten times or more. V and J are TRBV20-1 and TRBJ2-7, with 7 positions matching TRBD1. V dropped 6 bases and J dropped 4; count of bases not matched to a gene: 3. The CDR3 is made up of 11 amino acids. In germline, CDR1 is DFQATT, CDR2 SNEGSKA (reference sequence). The CDR3 coding sequence is TGCAGTGCCCAGACAGGGTACGAGCAGTACTTC. It translates to CSAQTGYEQYF.

This clonotype was seen ten or more times. This sequence joins TRBV29-1 and TRBJ1-1, with 7 bases aligning to TRBD1. This CDR3 has 15 residues. V was clipped by 1 base and J by 5 bases; unmatched bases: 10. CDR1 is SQVTM, CDR2 ANQGSEA, per germline. The CDR3 coding sequence is TGCAGCGTTGAAGCATGGCAGGGGGTGAGGACTGAAGCTTTCTTT. Protein product: CSVEAWQGVRTEAFF.

This clonotype was counted between two and nine times. This chain joins TRBV12-3 or TRBV12-4 and TRBJ2-5, with D hard to call. V was pared by 1 base and J by 2 bases, with 8 bases between. This CDR3 has 14 residues. CDR3 region: CASSLVADQETQYF. In DNA form, the CDR3 reads TGTGCCAGCAGTTTAGTGGCAGATCAAGAGACCCAGTACTTC.

This clonotype showed up just a few times. The V and J genes are TRBV4-2 and TRBJ2-1, with a tentative D call TRBD2 (6 bases). CDR3 length: 16 residues. Germline V gene data show CDR1 as LGHNA and CDR2 as YNFKEQ. Trimming pared 0 bases from V and 2 bases from J, leaving 11 bases between. CDR3 nucleotides: TGTGCCAGCAGCCAAGATCGAGGCGGGGCCTACAATGAGCAGTTCTTC. Amino acid sequence: CASSQDRGGAYNEQFF.

This clonotype was picked up a small number of times. The chain joins TRBV5-6 to TRBJ2-4; D not resolved. The germline V gene encodes CDR1 SGHDT and CDR2 YYEEEE. The ends were cut back, 6 bases at V and 9 bases at J, with 16 bases in the middle. The CDR3 length is 13 residues. The CDR3 here is CASTVRPEVIQYF. The CDR3, as DNA: TGTGCCAGCACCGTCCGACCCGAAGTCATTCAGTACTTC.

This rearrangement joins TRBV7-9 to TRBJ2-3; D possibly matches TRBD1 or TRBD2 (5 bases each). Germline V gene lookup returns CDR1 SEHNR and CDR2 FQNEAQ (reference sequence). The CDR3 runs to 16 residues. Trimming removed 0 bases from V and 14 bases from J, with 24 bases in between. CDR3 residues: CASSLAPGPSTAPPYF. CDR3 bases: TGTGCCAGCAGCTTAGCCCCGGGACCCTCCACAGCTCCGCCGTATTTT. The variable domain in full, with the rest retrieved from reference TRBV7-9 and TRBJ2-3, is DTGVSQNPRHKITKRGQNVTFRCDPISEHNRLYWYRQTLGQGPEFLTYFQNEAQLEKSRLLSDRFSAERPKGSFSTLEIQRTEQGDSAMYLCASSLAPGPSTAPPYFGPGTRLTVL.

As concerns this clonotype: Since the CDR3 does not end with the conserved phenylalanine or tryptophan, this likely comes from a read error. J is TRBJ2-1 and V is TRBV12-3 or TRBV12-4, with D perhaps matching TRBD1 or TRBD2 (6 bases each). The CDR3 is 14 residues long. Trimming cost V 2 bases and J 6 bases, with 11 bases left between them. In DNA, the CDR3 is TGTGCCAGCAGTTTATGGAGGGGGACCAATGAGCAGTTCTTA. Translated: CASSLWRGTNEQFL.

This clonotype was seen at least ten times. J is TRBJ1-1 and V is TRBV19; no clear D gene. This CDR3 comprises 13 residues. Trimming removed 3 bases from V and 2 bases from J, with 7 bases in between. CDR1 and CDR2 from the germline V gene are LNHDA and SQIVND (reference sequence). CDR3 in DNA: TGTGCCAGTAGTATTGGCAGTAACACTGAAGCTTTCTTT. The encoded protein is CASSIGSNTEAFF.

Note on this clonotype: Because the CDR3 is missing its conserved closing phenylalanine or tryptophan, this is likely a read error. V and J are TRBV2 and TRBJ2-7; no firm D call. The germline CDR1 and CDR2 sequences are SNHLY and FYNNEI. The CDR3 has 11 amino acids. V shed 6 bases and J shed 3 bases, with 6 bases lying between them. CDR3 DNA sequence: TGTGCCAGCAGCCAAAGCTACGAGCAGTACTCC. Translated, it gives CASSQSYEQYS.

This clonotype was detected a few times. The gene calls are TRBV27 and TRBJ1-5, with D possibly matching TRBD1 (5 bases). V was cut by 5 bases and J by 0 bases, with 11 bases left in between. This CDR3 is 15 amino acids long. Germline-derived CDR1 and CDR2 are MNHEY and SMNVEV (reference sequence). The CDR3 coding sequence is TGTGCCAGCAGTCAATCACAGGTTAGCAATCAGCCCCAGCATTTT. It encodes CASSQSQVSNQPQHF.

A word on this clonotype: A much bigger clone sits one base away, suggesting this may be a read error. The V and J genes are TRBV5-8 and TRBJ2-3; D is unresolved. Trimming took off 2 bases at V and 2 bases at J, with 6 bases between the two ends. Germline V gene data show CDR1 as SGHTS and CDR2 as YDEGEE. The CDR3 length is 13 residues. As DNA, the CDR3 is TGTGCCAGCAGCTTACGGATCACAGATACGCAGTATTTT. Translation gives CASSLRITDTQYF.

This clonotype was recorded a few times. The chain has TRBV12-3 or TRBV12-4 and TRBJ2-1; 7 nucleotides line up with TRBD1. This CDR3 is 13 amino acids long. The V segment lost 6 bases and the J segment 9 bases; nucleotides outside the gene matches: 8. The CDR3 here is CASRGTASSEQFF. The DNA for the CDR3 is TGTGCCAGCAGGGGGACAGCGTCCAGTGAGCAGTTCTTC.

The rearrangement links TRBV3-1 to TRBJ2-4; D may be TRBD1 or TRBD2 (5 bases each). V lost 4 bases to trimming and J lost 1 base, with 14 bases between them. This CDR3 comprises 16 residues. Germline V gene data show CDR1 as LGHDT and CDR2 as YNNKEL (reference sequence). CDR3 in amino acids: CASSPTRGEAKNIQYF. The CDR3 DNA reads TGTGCCAGCAGCCCGACCAGAGGGGAGGCCAAAAACATTCAGTACTTC.

This chain connects TRBV21-1 to TRBJ2-3; the table's D call, TRBD2, has no DNA check behind it. TRBV21-1 is a pseudogene locus. This CDR3 region has 18 residues. The CDR3 loop reads CASSKAHERGGLRDTQYF. CDR3 sequence (DNA): TGTGCCAGCAGCAAAGCGCATGAGCGGGGGGGCCTTCGGGACACGCAGTATTTT.

The V gene is TRBV6-2 or TRBV6-3, the J gene TRBJ2-3, with D tentatively TRBD2 (5 bases). This CDR3 comprises 14 residues. The germline V gene has CDR1 MNHEY and CDR2 SVGEGT. Trimming took off 4 bases at V and 4 bases at J, with 12 bases between the two ends. The CDR3 nucleotides are TGTGCCAGCAGTTGGCTGGGGAGCTCAGATACGCAGTATTTT. Protein sequence: CASSWLGSSDTQYF.

Comments on this clonotype: Being one base from a much bigger clone, this may be a read error. The genes are TRBV19 and TRBJ1-1, with 9 bases fitting TRBD1. The V segment lost 7 bases and the J segment 4 bases; nucleotides outside the gene matches: 10. The CDR3 totals 15 residues. Looked up from germline, CDR1 is LNHDA and CDR2 is SQIVND (reference sequence). This CDR3 reads CASNGRDRVVTEAFF. In DNA form, the CDR3 reads TGTGCCAGTAATGGCCGGGACAGGGTGGTCACTGAAGCTTTCTTT.

This clonotype was counted between two and nine times. V usage is TRBV12-3 or TRBV12-4 and J usage is TRBJ2-7; TRBD1 matches at 11 bases. The CDR3 contains 15 residues. V was pared by 5 bases and J by 6 bases, with 9 bases of the junction left unmatched. CDR3: CASSPQRTGGAEQYF. The CDR3 coding sequence is TGTGCCAGCAGTCCCCAGAGGACAGGGGGCGCCGAGCAGTACTTC.

This clonotype was found many times. The chain carries TRBV7-6 and TRBJ2-2; possible D gene TRBD1, 5 bases. The ends were cut back, 4 bases at V and 6 bases at J, with 18 bases in the middle. This CDR3 is built from 16 residues. Per germline, CDR1 SGHVS and CDR2 FNYEAQ. Written as DNA, the CDR3 is TGTGCCAGCAGCTCGTCAATCCCCAGGGTACCCGGGGAGCTGTTTTTT. Its protein product is CASSSSIPRVPGELFF.

V and J are TRBV30 and TRBJ1-5, with D unclear. Between the trimmed V and J ends, which lost 2 bases and 0 bases, there was a span of 8 bases. The CDR3 consists of 14 residues. Germline V CDR1 and CDR2: GTSNPN, SVGIG (reference sequence). CDR3 protein: CAWSSGNSNQPQHF. CDR3 bases: TGTGCCTGGAGTAGCGGTAATAGCAATCAGCCCCAGCATTTT.

The CDR3: CASSSARGTGNEQFF. CDR3 sequence (DNA): TGTGCCAGCAGCTCTGCTAGAGGAACTGGCAATGAGCAGTTCTTC. The V call is TRBV7-9, the J call TRBJ2-1; D is ambiguous. The CDR3 contains 15 residues. Germline V gives CDR1 SEHNR, CDR2 FQNEAQ (reference sequence). The V gene lost 4 bases and the J gene lost 6 bases, with 16 bases spanning the gap.

In the case of this clonotype: A clone one base away is much larger, so this may be a read error. The CDR3 nucleotides are TGCGTCAGCAGCCTAAAGCACGCCCATCCCTACGAGCAGTACTTC. Translation gives CVSSLKHAHPYEQYF. The V and J genes are TRBV4-1 and TRBJ2-7, with no clear D. The CDR3 has 15 amino acids. Looked up from germline, CDR1 is MGHRA and CDR2 is YSYEKL.

A remark on this clonotype: This likely comes from a read error, as the CDR3 has no conserved phenylalanine or tryptophan at its end. The rearrangement joins TRBV27 to TRBJ1-5; possibly TRBD1 for D (5 bases). The V gene's germline CDR1 is MNHEY and CDR2 SMNVEV (reference sequence). This CDR3 contains 16 residues. Trimming stripped 2 bases from V and 3 bases from J, with 14 bases between. The CDR3 coding sequence is TGTGCCAGCAGTTTAGGTTCAGGGTTGGACAATCAGCCCCAGCATTCT. It translates to CASSLGSGLDNQPQHS.

This clonotype has at least ten counts. The chain combines TRBV5-6 with TRBJ1-3; tentative D call: TRBD1 (5 bases). V dropped 6 bases and J dropped 13 bases, with 14 bases sitting between them. The CDR3 covers 11 residues. From germline, CDR1 is SGHDT and CDR2 YYEEEE. CDR3 DNA: TGTGCCAGCACCTCCGGGACGAAGATATATTTT. As protein: CASTSGTKIYF.